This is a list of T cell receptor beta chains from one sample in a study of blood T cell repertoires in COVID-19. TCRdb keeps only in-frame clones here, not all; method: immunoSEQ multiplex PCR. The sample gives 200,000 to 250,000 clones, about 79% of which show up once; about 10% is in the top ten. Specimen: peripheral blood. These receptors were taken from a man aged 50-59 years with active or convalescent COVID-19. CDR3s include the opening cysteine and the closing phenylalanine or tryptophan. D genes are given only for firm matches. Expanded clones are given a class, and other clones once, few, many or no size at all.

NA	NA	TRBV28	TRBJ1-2	TGTGCCAGCAGTTTTGGCGGCCACTCGCAATTCTATGGCTACACCTTC	CASSFGGHSQFYGYTF
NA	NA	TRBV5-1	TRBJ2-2	TGCGCCAGCAGCTTGGAGGGCAGGGCCCTAAGCACCGGGGAGCTGTTTTTT	CASSLEGRALSTGELFF
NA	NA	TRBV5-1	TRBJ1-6	TGCGCCAGCAGCTTGGAAGGGCAGAGGGCTAATTCACCCCTCCACTTT	CASSLEGQRANSPLHF
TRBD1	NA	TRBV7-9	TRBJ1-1	TGTGCCAGCAGACGACAGGGGGTTGTTGAAGCTTTCTTT	CASRRQGVVEAFF
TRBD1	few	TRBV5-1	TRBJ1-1	TGCGCCAGCAGCGTTCTGCAGGGGGCAGGGCCTGAAGCTTTCTTT	CASSVLQGAGPEAFF
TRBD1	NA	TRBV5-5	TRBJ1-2	TGTGCCAGCAGGGAGGGACAGGTGCTTTCGAACTATGGCTACACCTTC	CASREGQVLSNYGYTF
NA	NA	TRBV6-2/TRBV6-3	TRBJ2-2	TGTGCCAGCAGTTACGGCGGGTCCCTCTCCGGGGAGCTGTTTTTT	CASSYGGSLSGELFF
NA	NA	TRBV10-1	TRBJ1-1	TGCGCCCTACGAGGGAGCCCCGACGGGATTACAGGGTTGGAGACAACTGAAGCTTTCTTT	CALRGSPDGITGLETTEAFF
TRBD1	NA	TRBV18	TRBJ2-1	TGTGCCAGCTCACCAGAAGGGGGCGGGTACAATGAGCAGTTCTTC	CASSPEGGGYNEQFF
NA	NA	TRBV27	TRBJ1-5	TGTGCCAGCAGTTTATCGGTGGTGAGGCATGGCAATCAGCCCCAGCATTTT	CASSLSVVRHGNQPQHF
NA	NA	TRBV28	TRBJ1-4	TGTGCCAGCAGTTTTTACGGCAGGGATGAAAAACTGTTTTTT	CASSFYGRDEKLFF
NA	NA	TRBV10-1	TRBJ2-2	TGCGCCAGCACAATAGACAGGAACGCCGGGGAGCTGTTTTTT	CASTIDRNAGELFF
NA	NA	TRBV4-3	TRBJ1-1	TGCGCCAGCAGCCAAGATGCATTGGGCCTCAACACTGAAGCTTTCTTT	CASSQDALGLNTEAFF
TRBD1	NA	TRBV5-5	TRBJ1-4	TGTGCCAGCAGCTTGGGTATTGGACAGGGTGAAGAAAAACTGTTTTTT	CASSLGIGQGEEKLFF
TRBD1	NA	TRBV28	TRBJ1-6	TGTGCCAGCACCTCAGAGGGACAGGGGGCGGATAATTCACCCCTCCACTTT	CASTSEGQGADNSPLHF
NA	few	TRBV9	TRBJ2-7	TGTGCCAGCAGCTCTTCCCCCCAGGGGGGCTACGAGCAGTACTTC	CASSSSPQGGYEQYF
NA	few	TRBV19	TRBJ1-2	TGTGCCAGTACCGCCCGGGACTATGGCTACACCTTC	CASTARDYGYTF
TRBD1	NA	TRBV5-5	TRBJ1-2	TGTGCCAGCAGCTCCGGGACAGGGGGTGGCTATGGCTACACCTTC	CASSSGTGGGYGYTF
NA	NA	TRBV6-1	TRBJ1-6	TGTGCCAGCAGTGATGCCTCACAGGGTTATAATTCACCCCTCCACTTT	CASSDASQGYNSPLHF
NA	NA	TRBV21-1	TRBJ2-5	TGTGCCAGCAGCATCGAATTGGCGTCGGGGACCCAGTACTTC	CASSIELASGTQYF
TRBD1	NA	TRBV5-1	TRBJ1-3	TGCGCCAGCAGCATAACAGGGGGCTCTGGAAACACCATATATTTT	CASSITGGSGNTIYF
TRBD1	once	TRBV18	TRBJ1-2	TGTGCCAGCTCACCCTCCGTGACAGGGGATGGCTACACCTTC	CASSPSVTGDGYTF
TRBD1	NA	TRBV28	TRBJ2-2	TGTGCCAGCATTTCCGGGACAGGGGCCGGGGAGCTGTTTTTT	CASISGTGAGELFF
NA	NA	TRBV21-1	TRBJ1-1	TGTGCCAGGGACCACGGGCAGGGAAGAACTGAAGCTTTCTTT	CARDHGQGRTEAFF
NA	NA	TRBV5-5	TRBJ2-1	TGTGCCAGCAGCTTCGGCAGGTTATACAATGAGCAGTTCTTC	CASSFGRLYNEQFF
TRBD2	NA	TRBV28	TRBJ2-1	TGTGCCAGCAGTGATTTCGGAGCGGGAGCCTTGGGTGAGCAGTTCTTC	CASSDFGAGALGEQFF
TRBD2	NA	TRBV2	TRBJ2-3	TGTGCCAGCAGGGGGGGGACTAGCACAGATACGCAGTATTTT	CASRGGTSTDTQYF
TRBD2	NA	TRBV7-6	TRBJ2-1	TGTGCCAGCAGCCCACGGACTAGCGGGAGAGAGCAGTTCTTC	CASSPRTSGREQFF
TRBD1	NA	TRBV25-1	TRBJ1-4	TGTGCCAGTGCTTGGGACAGGGTTCGAGAAAAACTGTTTTTT	CASAWDRVREKLFF
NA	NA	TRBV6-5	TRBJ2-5	TGTGCCAGCAGCCCGGGACACTACCAAGAGACCCAGTACTTC	CASSPGHYQETQYF
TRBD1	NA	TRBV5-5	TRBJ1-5	TGTGCCAGCAGCTTGGCGGGACAGGGAGAGCATCAGCCCCAGCATTTT	CASSLAGQGEHQPQHF
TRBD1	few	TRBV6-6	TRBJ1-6	TGTGCCAGCAGTTACGCCGGGGGGACAGGGCTTTCACCCCTCCACTTT	CASSYAGGTGLSPLHF
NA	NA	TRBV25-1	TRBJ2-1	TGTGCCAGCATTCGAGGGCTTAACAGGCAGTTCTTC	CASIRGLNRQFF
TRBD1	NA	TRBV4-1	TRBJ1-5	TGCGCCAGCAGCCAAGCCGGGACAGGGGCCTTTACGCCCCAGCATTTT	CASSQAGTGAFTPQHF
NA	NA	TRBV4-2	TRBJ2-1	TGTGCCAGCAGCCGGACTCGGGGGGCCCCCTACAATGAGCAGTTCTTC	CASSRTRGAPYNEQFF
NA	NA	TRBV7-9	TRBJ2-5	TGTGCCCTGGGAGGCCCCTCAGTAGCGGAGACCCAGTACTTC	CALGGPSVAETQYF
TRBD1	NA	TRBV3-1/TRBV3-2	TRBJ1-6	TGTGCCAGCAGCCCGACAGGGAGTTCACCCCTCCACTTT	CASSPTGSSPLHF
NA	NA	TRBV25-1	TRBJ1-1	TGTGCCAGCAGTGAATATTTGGGGAGGGAGGGGTCTGAAGCTTTCTTT	CASSEYLGREGSEAFF
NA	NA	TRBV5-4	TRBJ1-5	TGTGCCAGCAGCTTGGGGCCGGGGGGCAATCAGCCCCAGCATTTT	CASSLGPGGNQPQHF
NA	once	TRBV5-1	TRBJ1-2	TGCGCCAGCAGCTTGGACAGGGCTAACTATGGCTACACCTTC	CASSLDRANYGYTF
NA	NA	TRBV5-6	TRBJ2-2	TGTGCCAGCAGCTGGGCAGGTCCCGGGGAGCTGTTTTTT	CASSWAGPGELFF
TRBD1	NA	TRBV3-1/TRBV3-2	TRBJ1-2	TGTGCCAGCAGCCTCATGGACAGGGAGCACTATGGCTACACCTTC	CASSLMDREHYGYTF
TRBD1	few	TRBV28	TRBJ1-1	TGTGCCAGCAGTTTACGACCGGGACAGGGAGGGACTGAAGCTTTCTTT	CASSLRPGQGGTEAFF